The clone carrying this TCR beta chain has a count of ten or more. Antigen unknown. The data derive from a study of regulatory T cells in long-lasting Graves disease. Study as a whole: New Graves' disease cases had less than 3 months of antithyroid drugs. Points from the study as a whole: When disease was persistent, TRBV28, TRBJ1-2 and TRBJ2-5 were the favored segments. Whereas new patients shared about a thousand public clonotypes, persistent patients shared more, at 2,500 to 3,500.

Time point denoted: newly diagnosed GD, antithyroid drugs for less than 3 months. Construction of the TCR library relied on RNA isolated from PBMCs. Trimming removed 6 bases from V and 4 bases from J; junction bases left unmatched: 9. CDR1 SQVTM and CDR2 ANQGSEA come from the germline V gene. This CDR3 has 14 residues. Assembly of TCR beta libraries relied on iRepertoire HTBI primers together with Arm-PCR of CDR3 regions. From the multiplex PCR reads, TCRdb called clonotypes with MiXCR, one entry per CDR3 protein. The profile shows roughly 420,000 distinct CDR3 sequences, roughly 15% of them singletons. These records were also assigned to another study, of T cells in Graves' hyperthyroidism and ophthalmopathy. That paper notes: The HTBI primer set drove a first-round RT-PCR of the TCR CDR3.

The sequences come from peripheral blood mononuclear cells (PBMCs), collected at new diagnosis, from a patient treated with antithyroid drugs. This TCR derives from a woman aged 18-29 years with Graves disease. This chain links TRBV29-1 with TRBJ2-1, with 7 positions matching TRBD1. This CDR3 reads CSVGQVSGYNEQFF. DNA for the CDR3: TGCAGCGTCGGACAGGTCTCAGGGTACAATGAGCAGTTCTTC.